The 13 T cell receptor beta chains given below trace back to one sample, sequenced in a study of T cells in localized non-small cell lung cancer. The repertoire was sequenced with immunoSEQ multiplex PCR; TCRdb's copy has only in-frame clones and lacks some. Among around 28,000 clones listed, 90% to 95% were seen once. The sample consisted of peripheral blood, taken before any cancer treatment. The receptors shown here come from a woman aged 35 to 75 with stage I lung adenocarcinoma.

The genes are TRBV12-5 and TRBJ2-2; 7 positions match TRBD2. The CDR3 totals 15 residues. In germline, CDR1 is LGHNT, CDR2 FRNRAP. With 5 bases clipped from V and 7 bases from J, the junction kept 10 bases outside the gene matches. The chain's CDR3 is CASGIRGDDGGELFF. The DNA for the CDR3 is TGTGCTAGTGGTATCCGGGGGGATGATGGCGGGGAGCTGTTTTTT.

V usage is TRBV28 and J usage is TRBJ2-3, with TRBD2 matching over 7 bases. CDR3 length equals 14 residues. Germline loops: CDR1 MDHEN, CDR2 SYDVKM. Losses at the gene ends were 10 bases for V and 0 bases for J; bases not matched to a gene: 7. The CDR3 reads CATGTGRSTDTQYF. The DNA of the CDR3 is TGTGCCACCGGGACCGGGAGGAGCACAGATACGCAGTATTTT.

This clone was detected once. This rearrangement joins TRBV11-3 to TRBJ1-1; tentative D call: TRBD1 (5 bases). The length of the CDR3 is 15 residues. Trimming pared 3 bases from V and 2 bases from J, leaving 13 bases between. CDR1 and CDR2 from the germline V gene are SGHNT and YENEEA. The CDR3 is CASSFRAGANTEAFF. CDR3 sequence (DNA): TGTGCCAGCAGCTTCCGTGCCGGGGCCAACACTGAAGCTTTCTTT.

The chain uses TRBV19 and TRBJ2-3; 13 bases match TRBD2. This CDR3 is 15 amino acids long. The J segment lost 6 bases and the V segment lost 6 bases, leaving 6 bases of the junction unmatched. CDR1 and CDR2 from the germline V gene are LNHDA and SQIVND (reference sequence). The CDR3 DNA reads TGTGCCAGTAGGAAGGGGACTAGCGGGATGGATACGCAGTATTTT. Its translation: CASRKGTSGMDTQYF.

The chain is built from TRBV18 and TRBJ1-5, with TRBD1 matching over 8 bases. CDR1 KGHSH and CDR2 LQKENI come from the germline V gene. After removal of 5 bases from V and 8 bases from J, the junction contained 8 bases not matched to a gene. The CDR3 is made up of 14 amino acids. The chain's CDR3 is CASSSRQGAEPQHF. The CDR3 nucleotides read TGTGCCAGCTCATCTAGGCAGGGGGCAGAGCCCCAGCATTTT.

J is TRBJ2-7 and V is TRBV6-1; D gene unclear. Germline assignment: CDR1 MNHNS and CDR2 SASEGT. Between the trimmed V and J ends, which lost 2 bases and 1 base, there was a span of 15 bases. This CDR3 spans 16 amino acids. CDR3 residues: CASSEWPRGTSYEQYF. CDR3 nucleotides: TGTGCCAGCAGTGAATGGCCCCGTGGAACATCCTACGAGCAGTACTTC.

CDR3 region: CASSISRLSGSPLHF. As DNA, the CDR3 is TGTGCCAGTAGTATTAGCCGGCTCTCTGGTTCACCCCTCCACTTT. This rearrangement joins TRBV19 to TRBJ1-6; D unclear. The CDR3 extends over 15 amino acids. V lost 3 bases to trimming and J lost 9 bases, with 15 bases between them. Looked up from germline, CDR1 is LNHDA and CDR2 is SQIVND (reference sequence). Full variable domain (remainder filled in from reference TRBV19 and TRBJ1-6): DGGITQSPKYLFRKEGQNVTLSCEQNLNHDAMYWYRQDPGQGLRLIYYSQIVNDFQKGDIAEGYSVSREKKESFPLTVTSAQKNPTAFYLCASSISRLSGSPLHFGNGTRLTVT.

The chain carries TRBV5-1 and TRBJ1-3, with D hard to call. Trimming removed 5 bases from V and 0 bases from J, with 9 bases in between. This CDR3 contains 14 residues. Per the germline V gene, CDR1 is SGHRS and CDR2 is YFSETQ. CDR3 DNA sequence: TGCGCCAGCAGGGACTCGAGCTCTGGAAACACCATATATTTT. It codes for CASRDSSSGNTIYF.

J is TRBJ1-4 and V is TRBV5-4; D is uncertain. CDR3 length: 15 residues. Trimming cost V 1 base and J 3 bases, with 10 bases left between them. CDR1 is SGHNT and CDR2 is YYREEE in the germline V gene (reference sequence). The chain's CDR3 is CASSLSSQSNEKLFF. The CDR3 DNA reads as TGTGCCAGCAGCTTGTCGTCACAGTCTAATGAAAAACTGTTTTTT.

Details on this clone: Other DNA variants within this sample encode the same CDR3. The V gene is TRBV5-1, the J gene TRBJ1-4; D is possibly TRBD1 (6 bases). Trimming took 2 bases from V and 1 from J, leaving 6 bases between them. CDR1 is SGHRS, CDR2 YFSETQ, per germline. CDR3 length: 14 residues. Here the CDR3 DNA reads TGCGCCAGCAGCTTAGGGGGAACTAATGAAAAACTGTTTTTT. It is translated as CASSLGGTNEKLFF.

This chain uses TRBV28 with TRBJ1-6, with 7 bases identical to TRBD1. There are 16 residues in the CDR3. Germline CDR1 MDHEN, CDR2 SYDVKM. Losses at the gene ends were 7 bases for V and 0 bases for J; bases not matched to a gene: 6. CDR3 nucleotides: TGTGCCAGCACGCCGGGACAGAGCTCCTATAATTCACCCCTCCACTTT. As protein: CASTPGQSSYNSPLHF. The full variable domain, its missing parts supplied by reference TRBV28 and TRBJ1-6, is DVKVTQSSRYLVKRTGEKVFLECVQDMDHENMFWYRQDPGLGLRLIYFSYDVKMKEKGDIPEGYSVSREKKERFSLILESASTNQTSMYLCASTPGQSSYNSPLHFGNGTRLTVT.

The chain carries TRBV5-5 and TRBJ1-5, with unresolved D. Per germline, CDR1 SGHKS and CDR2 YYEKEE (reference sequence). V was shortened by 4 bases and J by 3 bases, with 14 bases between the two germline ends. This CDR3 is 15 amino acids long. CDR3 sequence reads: CASSQGDTTNQPQHF. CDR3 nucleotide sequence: TGTGCCAGCAGCCAAGGAGACACTACCAATCAGCCCCAGCATTTT.

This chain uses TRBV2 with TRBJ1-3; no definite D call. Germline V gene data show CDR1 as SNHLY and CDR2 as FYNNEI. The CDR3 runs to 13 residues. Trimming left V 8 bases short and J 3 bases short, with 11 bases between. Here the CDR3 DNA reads TGTGCCAGCCACGACGGAGATGGAAACACCATATATTTT. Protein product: CASHDGDGNTIYF.